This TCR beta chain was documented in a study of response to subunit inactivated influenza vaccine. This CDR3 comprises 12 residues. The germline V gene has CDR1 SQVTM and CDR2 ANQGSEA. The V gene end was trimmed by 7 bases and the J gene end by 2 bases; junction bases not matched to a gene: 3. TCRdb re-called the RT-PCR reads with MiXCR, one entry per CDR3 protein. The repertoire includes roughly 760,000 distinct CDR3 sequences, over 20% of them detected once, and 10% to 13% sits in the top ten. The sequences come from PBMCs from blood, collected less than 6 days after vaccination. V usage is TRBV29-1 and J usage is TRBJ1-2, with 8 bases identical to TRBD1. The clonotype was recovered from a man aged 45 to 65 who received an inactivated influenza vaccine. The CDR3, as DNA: TGCAGCGGGCAGGGGGCGAACTATGGCTACACCTTC. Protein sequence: CSGQGANYGYTF.